The sample holds one count of the clone carrying this T cell receptor (beta chain). This record belongs to a study of cytomegalovirus exposure and HLA in healthy donors. PCR involved 60 Vbeta and 13 Jbeta primers. Sequencing used immunoSEQ multiplex PCR; TCRdb keeps in-frame clones, though not all of them. The top ten hold more than 0.2% of the sample, which has over 150,000 clones, roughly 87% seen once. Germline loops: CDR1 KGHSH, CDR2 LQKENI. Trimming removed 5 bases from V and 7 bases from J, with 21 bases in between. The CDR3 is 16 amino acids. This receptor was obtained from a girl less than two years old in good health and CMV-seronegative. Sequencing was performed on PBMCs. The chain links TRBV18 to TRBJ2-1; maybe TRBD2 (6 bases). In DNA, the CDR3 is TGTGCCAGCTCAGCCGTCCGGGGGACCCGCACAAATGAGCAGTTCTTC. It translates to CASSAVRGTRTNEQFF.